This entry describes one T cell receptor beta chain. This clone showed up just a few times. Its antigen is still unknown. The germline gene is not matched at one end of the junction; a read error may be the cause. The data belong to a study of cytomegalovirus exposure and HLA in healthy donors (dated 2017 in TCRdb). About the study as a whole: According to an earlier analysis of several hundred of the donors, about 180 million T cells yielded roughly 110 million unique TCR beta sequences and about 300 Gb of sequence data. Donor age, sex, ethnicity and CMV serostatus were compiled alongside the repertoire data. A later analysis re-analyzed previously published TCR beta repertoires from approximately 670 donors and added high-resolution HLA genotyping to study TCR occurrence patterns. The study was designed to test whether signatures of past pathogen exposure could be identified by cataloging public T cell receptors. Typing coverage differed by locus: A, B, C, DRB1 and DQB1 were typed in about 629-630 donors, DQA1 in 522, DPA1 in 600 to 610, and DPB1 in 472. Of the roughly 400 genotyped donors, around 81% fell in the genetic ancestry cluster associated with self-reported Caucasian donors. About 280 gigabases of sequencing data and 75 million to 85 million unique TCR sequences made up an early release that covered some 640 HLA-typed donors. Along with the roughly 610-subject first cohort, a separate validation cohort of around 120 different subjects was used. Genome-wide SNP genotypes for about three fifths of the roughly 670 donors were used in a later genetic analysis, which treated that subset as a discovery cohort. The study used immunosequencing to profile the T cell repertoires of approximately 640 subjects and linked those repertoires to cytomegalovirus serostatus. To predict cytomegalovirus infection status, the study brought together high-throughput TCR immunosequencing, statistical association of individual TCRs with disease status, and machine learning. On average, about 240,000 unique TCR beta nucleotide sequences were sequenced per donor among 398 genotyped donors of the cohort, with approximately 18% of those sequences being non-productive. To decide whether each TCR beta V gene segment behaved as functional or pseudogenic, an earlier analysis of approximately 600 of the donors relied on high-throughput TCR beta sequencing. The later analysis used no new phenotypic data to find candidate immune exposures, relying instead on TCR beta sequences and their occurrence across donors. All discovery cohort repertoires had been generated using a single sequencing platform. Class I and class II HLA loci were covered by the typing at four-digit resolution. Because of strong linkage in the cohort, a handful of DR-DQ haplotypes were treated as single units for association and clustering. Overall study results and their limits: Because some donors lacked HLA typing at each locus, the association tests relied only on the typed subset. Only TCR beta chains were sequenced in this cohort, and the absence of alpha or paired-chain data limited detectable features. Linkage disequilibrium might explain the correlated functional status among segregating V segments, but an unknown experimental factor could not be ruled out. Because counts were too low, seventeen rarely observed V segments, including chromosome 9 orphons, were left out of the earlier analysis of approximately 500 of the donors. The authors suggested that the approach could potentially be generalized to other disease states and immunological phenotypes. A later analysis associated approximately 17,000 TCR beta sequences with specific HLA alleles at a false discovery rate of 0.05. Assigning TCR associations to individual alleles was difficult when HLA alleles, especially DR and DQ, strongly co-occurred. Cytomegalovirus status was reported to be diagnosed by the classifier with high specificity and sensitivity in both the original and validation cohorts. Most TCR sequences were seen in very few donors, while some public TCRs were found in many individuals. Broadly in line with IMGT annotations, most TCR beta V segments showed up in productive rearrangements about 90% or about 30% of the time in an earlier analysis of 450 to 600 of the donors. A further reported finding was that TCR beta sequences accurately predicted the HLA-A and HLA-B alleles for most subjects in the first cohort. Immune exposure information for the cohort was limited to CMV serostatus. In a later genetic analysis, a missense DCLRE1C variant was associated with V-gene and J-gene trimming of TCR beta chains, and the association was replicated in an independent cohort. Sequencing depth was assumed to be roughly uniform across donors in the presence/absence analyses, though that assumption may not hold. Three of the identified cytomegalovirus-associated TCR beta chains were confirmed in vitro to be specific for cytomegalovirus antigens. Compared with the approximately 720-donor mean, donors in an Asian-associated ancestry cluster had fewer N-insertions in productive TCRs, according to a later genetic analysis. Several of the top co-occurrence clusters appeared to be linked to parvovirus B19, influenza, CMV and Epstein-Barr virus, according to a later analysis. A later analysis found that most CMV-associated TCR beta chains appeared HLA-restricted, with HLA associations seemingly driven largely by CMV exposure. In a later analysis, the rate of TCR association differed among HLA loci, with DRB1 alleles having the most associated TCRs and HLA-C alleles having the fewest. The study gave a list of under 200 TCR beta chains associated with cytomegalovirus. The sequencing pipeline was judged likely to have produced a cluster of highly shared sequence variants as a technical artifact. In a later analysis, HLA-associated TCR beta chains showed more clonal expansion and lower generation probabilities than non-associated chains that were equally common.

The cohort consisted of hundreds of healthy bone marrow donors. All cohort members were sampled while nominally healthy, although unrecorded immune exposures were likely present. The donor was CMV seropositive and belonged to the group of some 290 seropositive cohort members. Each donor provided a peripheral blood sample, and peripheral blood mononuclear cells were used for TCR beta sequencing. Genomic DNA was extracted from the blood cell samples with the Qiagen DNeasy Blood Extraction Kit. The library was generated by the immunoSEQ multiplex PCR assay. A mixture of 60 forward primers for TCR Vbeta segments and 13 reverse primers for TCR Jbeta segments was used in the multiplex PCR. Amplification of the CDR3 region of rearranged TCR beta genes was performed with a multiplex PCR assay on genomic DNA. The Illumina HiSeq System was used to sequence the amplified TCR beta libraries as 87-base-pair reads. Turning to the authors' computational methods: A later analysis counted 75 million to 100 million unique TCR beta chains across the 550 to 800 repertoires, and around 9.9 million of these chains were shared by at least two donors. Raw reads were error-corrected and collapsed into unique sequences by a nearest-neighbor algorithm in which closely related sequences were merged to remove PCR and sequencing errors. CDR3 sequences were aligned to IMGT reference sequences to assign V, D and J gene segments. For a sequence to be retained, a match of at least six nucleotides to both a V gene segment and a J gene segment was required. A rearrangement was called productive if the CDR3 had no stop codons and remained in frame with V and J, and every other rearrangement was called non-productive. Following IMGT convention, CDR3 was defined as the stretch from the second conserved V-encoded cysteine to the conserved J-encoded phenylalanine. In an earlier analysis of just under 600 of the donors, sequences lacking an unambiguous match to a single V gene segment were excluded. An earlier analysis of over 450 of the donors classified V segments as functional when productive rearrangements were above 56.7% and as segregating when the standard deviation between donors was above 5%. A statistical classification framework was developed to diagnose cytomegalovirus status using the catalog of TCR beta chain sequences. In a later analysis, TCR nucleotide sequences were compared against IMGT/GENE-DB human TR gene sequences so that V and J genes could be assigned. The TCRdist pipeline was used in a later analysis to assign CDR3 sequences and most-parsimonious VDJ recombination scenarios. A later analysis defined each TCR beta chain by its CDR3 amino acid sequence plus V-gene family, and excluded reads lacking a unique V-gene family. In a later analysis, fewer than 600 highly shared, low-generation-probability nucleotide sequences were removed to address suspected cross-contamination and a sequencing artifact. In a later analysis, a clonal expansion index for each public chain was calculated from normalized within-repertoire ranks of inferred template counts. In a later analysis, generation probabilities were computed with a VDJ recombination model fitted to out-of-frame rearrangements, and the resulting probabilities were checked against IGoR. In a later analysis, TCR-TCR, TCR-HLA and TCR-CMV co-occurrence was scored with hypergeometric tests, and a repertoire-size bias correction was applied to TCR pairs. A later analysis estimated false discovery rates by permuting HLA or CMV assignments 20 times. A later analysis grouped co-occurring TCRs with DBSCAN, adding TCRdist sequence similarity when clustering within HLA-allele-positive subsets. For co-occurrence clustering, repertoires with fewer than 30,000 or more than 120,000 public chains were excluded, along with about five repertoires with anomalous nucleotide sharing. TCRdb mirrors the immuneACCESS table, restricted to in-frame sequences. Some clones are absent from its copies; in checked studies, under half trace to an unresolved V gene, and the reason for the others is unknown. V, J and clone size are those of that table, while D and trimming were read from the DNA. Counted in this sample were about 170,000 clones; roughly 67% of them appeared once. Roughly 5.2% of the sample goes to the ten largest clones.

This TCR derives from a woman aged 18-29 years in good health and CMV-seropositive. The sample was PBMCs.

The nucleotide sequence reads as follows: TGTGCTAGCAGCTCGGACAGGGAGGGCTGGGAGACCCAGTACTTC. The encoded protein is CASSSDREGWETQYF. The rearranged segments are TRBV7-7 and TRBJ2-5, and TRBD1 may be the D gene, going by 8 matching bases. The germline V gene (reference sequence) provides CDR1 SSHAT and CDR2 FNYEAQ. Measured from the cysteine to the phenylalanine, the CDR3 is 15 residues long. Here the CDR3 DNA is all that survives: 45 bases in frame from base 1.